This T cell receptor (beta chain) was captured by sequencing in a study of T cell responses to AZD1222 COVID-19 vaccine. Across the study: Second-dose timings of about 4 or about 12 weeks were pooled.

Study-wide results and caveats: Donors were chiefly white British, with a greater number of females, and clonal diversity was perhaps underestimated. Close to half of spike-specific TCRs reportedly recognize unmutated variant regions.

The CDR3 has 14 residues. In germline, CDR1 is KGHDR, CDR2 SFDVKD. V dropped 4 bases and J dropped 4 bases, with 10 bases sitting between them. This table comes from immunoSEQ multiplex PCR, and its TCRdb copy is limited to in-frame clones, with some not included. This sample carries 180,000 or so clones, roughly 91% of them seen once, and the ten largest clones take 1.6%. In regard to this clone: Its target is unknown.

The source of this sequence is an adult in good health. The specimen was peripheral blood, collected on day 0 of AZD1222 vaccination. The chain carries TRBV24-1 and TRBJ1-3, with a weak D call TRBD1 (6 bases). The CDR3 region has the DNA TGTGCCACCAGTGAGGGGACACCCGGAAACACCATATATTTT. This translates into CATSEGTPGNTIYF.